The following is a T cell receptor beta chain sequence with its context. Its cognate antigen is unknown. These data are taken from a study of CD4 T cells in relation to SARS-CoV-2 and coronaviruses. Study in general: PBMCs were cultured with antigen for nine to ten days before TCR beta sequencing. General study points: In roughly 60% of donors, memory CD4+ clonotypes crossrecognized SARS-CoV-2 and at least one common cold coronavirus spike.

Some clones are missing from TCRdb's copy, which holds only in-frame ones; the method was immunoSEQ multiplex PCR. Found here are 18,000 or so clones, 70% to 85% of them singletons; the top ten hold 30%. The unexposed donors gave CD4+ T cells in about 2011-2019, prior to COVID-19. The cells were cultured for 10 days before CD4+ T cells were isolated. The receptor comes from a human donor in good health. Sequencing was done on a sample of CD4+ T cells from PBMCs, cultured in vitro.

The CDR3 nucleotides are TGTGCCAGCAGTGGGGGGACAGGAGGTGAAAAACTGTTTTTT. Its translation is CASSGGTGGEKLFF. The V call is TRBV6-4, the J call TRBJ1-4, with TRBD1 matching over 8 bases. CDR1 is MRHNA, CDR2 SNTAGT, per germline. The CDR3 length is 14 residues. J gave up 7 bases and V 4 bases, and 5 bases lay outside the gene matches.